These 27 T cell receptor beta chains share one sample of origin, sequenced in a study of CD8+ T cells in alopecia areata. RNA, once extracted, was reverse transcribed into cDNA for use as the sequencing template. TCRdb keeps only in-frame clones here, not all; method: immunoSEQ multiplex PCR. The table has about 150,000 clones, roughly 50% seen once; the top ten hold approximately 6.8%. The material sequenced was CD4+ T cells sorted from blood. The receptors derive from a human donor with alopecia areata.

This clone was picked up a small number of times. The V call is TRBV6-5, the J call TRBJ2-5; 8 bases are a match to TRBD2. Germline CDR1 reads MNHEY; CDR2 reads SVGAGI. The CDR3 is 15 amino acids. The junction had 4 bases not matched to a gene; V was cut back by 1 base and J by 3 bases. The CDR3 is CASSYFTGGEETQYF. CDR3 sequence (DNA): TGTGCCAGCAGTTACTTTACGGGGGGGGAAGAGACCCAGTACTTC.

The gene calls are TRBV29-1 and TRBJ1-2, with D possibly TRBD1 on 5 matching bases. Trimming stripped 4 bases from V and 4 bases from J, with 10 bases between. CDR1 is SQVTM, CDR2 ANQGSEA, per germline. The CDR3 covers 12 residues. The CDR3 DNA reads TGCAGCGTTGGAGGGGAGGTCTATGGCTACACCTTC. It specifies CSVGGEVYGYTF.

J is TRBJ2-3 and V is TRBV5-6; D possibly matches TRBD1 or TRBD2 (5 bases each). The germline gives CDR1 SGHDT, CDR2 YYEEEE. With 3 bases removed from V and 4 bases from J, the gap between germline ends came to 15 bases. This CDR3 has 15 amino acids. This CDR3 is CASSSGRGAADTQYF. In DNA, the CDR3 is TGTGCCAGCAGCTCGGGACGTGGTGCGGCAGATACGCAGTATTTT.

The chain links TRBV28 to TRBJ1-5; a possible D gene is TRBD1 (5 bases). The V and J ends lost 6 bases and 4 bases respectively, with 13 bases between them. The CDR3 sequence is 14 residues long. From germline, CDR1 is MDHEN and CDR2 SYDVKM. CDR3 sequence reads: CASRKPGQNQPQHF. CDR3 coding DNA: TGTGCCAGCAGGAAACCGGGGCAGAATCAGCCCCAGCATTTT.

The rearrangement joins TRBV5-4 to TRBJ1-2; D gene unclear. Germline-derived CDR1 and CDR2 are SGHNT and YYREEE (reference sequence). Trimming removed 0 bases from V and 6 bases from J, with 6 bases in between. CDR3 length: 12 residues. CDR3 DNA sequence: TGTGCCAGCAGCTTGGACCTAAATGGCTACACCTTC. Its translation is CASSLDLNGYTF.

The rearrangement joins TRBV5-6 to TRBJ2-7; D unclear. The V end was cut by 4 bases, the J end by 3 bases, with 14 bases between. Germline lookup yields CDR1 SGHDT and CDR2 YYEEEE. CDR3 length equals 14 residues. The CDR3 DNA reads TGTGCCAGCAGCCTCAGCTTCTCCAGCTACGAGCAGTACTTC. Translating gives CASSLSFSSYEQYF.

The chain uses TRBV29-1 and TRBJ2-3; D uncertain. The V gene lost 7 bases and the J gene lost 5 bases, with 10 bases spanning the gap. This CDR3 region has 11 residues. Germline CDR1 is SQVTM and CDR2 is ANQGSEA. The CDR3 protein is CSGDSGDTQYF. CDR3 in DNA: TGCAGCGGTGACTCAGGAGATACGCAGTATTTT.

This clone was seen only once. This sequence joins TRBV15 and TRBJ2-6; D is unresolved. This CDR3 has 17 residues. Germline V gene lookup returns CDR1 LNHNV and CDR2 YYDKDF (reference sequence). The V end lost 0 bases, the J end lost 4 bases, and 13 bases lay between the germline ends. The CDR3 DNA sequence: TGTGCCACCAGCAGAGATGACGCAGGTGCCGGGGCCAACGTCCTGACTTTC. The encoded protein is CATSRDDAGAGANVLTF.

V usage is TRBV5-1 and J usage is TRBJ2-5; 7 nucleotides match TRBD1. This CDR3 is 14 amino acids long. CDR1 is SGHRS and CDR2 is YFSETQ in the germline V gene. V dropped 3 bases and J dropped 1; count of bases not matched to a gene: 3. The CDR3 protein is CASSSGQTQETQYF. The CDR3 DNA follows: TGCGCCAGCAGCTCGGGACAGACCCAAGAGACCCAGTACTTC.

The V and J genes are TRBV7-9 and TRBJ2-2; weak D call: TRBD1 (6 bases). Per germline, CDR1 SEHNR and CDR2 FQNEAQ (reference sequence). The CDR3 is 14 amino acids. V lost 2 bases, J lost 6 bases, and 10 bases lay in between. CDR3 loop: CASSLSQGPGELFF. CDR3 bases: TGTGCCAGCAGCTTATCACAGGGACCCGGGGAGCTGTTTTTT.

The J gene is TRBJ1-2, the V gene TRBV5-1, with no clear D. The CDR3 sequence is 18 residues long. Trimming removed 5 bases from V and 4 bases from J, with 27 bases in between. Germline loops: CDR1 SGHRS, CDR2 YFSETQ. The CDR3 sequence: CASSLWLRFGSEGYGYTF. The CDR3 nucleotides are TGCGCCAGCAGTTTATGGCTTCGCTTTGGCTCTGAGGGCTATGGCTACACCTTC.

The chain links TRBV6-5 to TRBJ2-7, with 9 bases lining up with TRBD1. The CDR3 spans 15 residues. Germline CDR1 MNHEY, CDR2 SVGAGI. With V trimmed by 0 bases and J by 3 bases, 3 bases remained unmatched. The CDR3 sequence: CASSYSGTGFYEQYF. Written as DNA, the CDR3 is TGTGCCAGCAGTTACTCGGGGACAGGGTTCTACGAGCAGTACTTC.

V gene TRBV7-2 combines with J gene TRBJ1-4; D is undetermined. The CDR3 length is 13 residues. CDR1 SGHTA and CDR2 FQGNSA come from the germline V gene. Trimming removed 4 bases at V and 8 bases at J, with 11 bases between. The CDR3 region is CASSSTTGEKLFF. CDR3 nucleotide sequence: TGTGCCAGCAGCTCCACAACGGGGGAAAAACTGTTTTTT.

This clone appeared a single time. The CDR3 DNA is TGTGCCAGCAGCGCTAGGGCCTCCGGGGCTAGCGGGAGGGAGACCCAGTACTTC. Amino acids: CASSARASGASGRETQYF. The chain joins TRBV7-8 to TRBJ2-5, with 11 bases matching TRBD2. V was pared by 5 bases and J by 5 bases, with 16 bases of the junction left unmatched. Germline V gene data show CDR1 as SGHVS and CDR2 as FQNEAQ. The CDR3 is 18 residues long. The full variable domain, with the rest looked up from reference TRBV7-8 and TRBJ2-5, is GAGVSQSPRYKVAKRGQDVALRCDPISGHVSLFWYQQALGQGPEFLTYFQNEAQLDKSGLPSDRFFAERPEGSVSTLKIQRTQQEDSAVYLCASSARASGASGRETQYFGPGTRLLVL.

The V call is TRBV29-1, the J call TRBJ2-2; TRBD1 agrees at 10 bases. Germline trimming cut 7 bases from V and 6 bases from J; bases unmatched to any gene: 11. Germline V CDR1 and CDR2: SQVTM, ANQGSEA. This CDR3 is 15 amino acids long. The CDR3 spells CSAARDRGRAGELFF. The DNA for the CDR3 is TGCAGCGCCGCCCGGGACAGGGGTCGCGCCGGGGAGCTGTTTTTT.

This clone has a handful of counts. The CDR3: CASGTSTYNEQFF. CDR3 DNA sequence: TGTGCCAGCGGGACATCGACCTACAATGAGCAGTTCTTC. The rearrangement joins TRBV28 to TRBJ2-1; possible D gene TRBD1, 6 bases. The germline V gene has CDR1 MDHEN and CDR2 SYDVKM. V was trimmed by 8 bases and J by 2 bases, leaving 10 bases between them. CDR3 length: 13 residues.

The chain uses TRBV12-5 and TRBJ1-2; D unresolved. Trimming left V 0 bases short and J 7 bases short, with 15 bases between. CDR3 size: 15 residues. CDR1 is LGHNT and CDR2 is FRNRAP in the germline V gene. CDR3 in amino acids: CASGLVVGVGSGYTF. The CDR3 nucleotides are TGTGCTAGTGGTTTGGTAGTTGGGGTTGGCTCTGGCTACACCTTC.

The chain links TRBV28 to TRBJ2-2, with D tentatively TRBD1 (5 bases). CDR3 length equals 17 residues. The germline gives CDR1 MDHEN, CDR2 SYDVKM. Trimming cost V 2 bases and J 2 bases, with 15 bases left between them. CDR3 in amino acids: CASSLGALESNTGELFF. CDR3 nucleotides: TGTGCCAGCAGTTTAGGGGCGCTAGAGTCAAACACCGGGGAGCTGTTTTTT.

With regard to this clone: At one end, the junction sequence differs from germline, possibly due to a read error. The rearrangement joins TRBV9 to TRBJ1-2, with 12 bases that match TRBD1. Germline V CDR1 and CDR2: SGDLS, YYNGEE. The CDR3 has 12 residues. The CDR3 region is CASSPGTGGFTF. CDR3 DNA sequence: TGTGCCAGCAGTCCCGGGACAGGGGGCTTCACCTTC.

This clone turned up a few times. This chain connects TRBV15 to TRBJ1-3; D remains unclear. This CDR3 spans 14 amino acids. Trimming pared 0 bases from V and 3 bases from J, leaving 6 bases between. Germline-derived CDR1 and CDR2 are LNHNV and YYDKDF (reference sequence). The CDR3 coding sequence is TGTGCCACCAGCAGAGAGACTCGTGGAAACACCATATATTTT. It encodes CATSRETRGNTIYF.

The chain joins TRBV28 to TRBJ2-1; possible D gene TRBD1, 6 bases. Trimming stripped 7 bases from V and 10 bases from J, with 8 bases between. CDR3 length: 10 amino acids. The germline V gene encodes CDR1 MDHEN and CDR2 SYDVKM. DNA of the CDR3: TGTGCCAGCAAGGGGACAGAGCAGTTCTTC. Translating gives CASKGTEQFF.

In its sample, this clone was seen a few times. V gene TRBV4-1 combines with J gene TRBJ2-5; D not certain. Germline lookup yields CDR1 MGHRA and CDR2 YSYEKL. Deletions cut 4 bases from V and 4 bases from J, with 10 bases between. This CDR3 has 13 residues. CDR3 DNA: TGCGCCAGCAGCCCAATATTCCTAGAGACCCAGTACTTC. It yields the protein CASSPIFLETQYF.

The chain couples TRBV7-9 to TRBJ1-1; perhaps TRBD1 as D (5 bases). The CDR3 extends over 11 amino acids. Between the trimmed V and J ends, which lost 8 bases and 6 bases, there was a span of 10 bases. CDR1 is SEHNR, CDR2 FQNEAQ, per germline (reference sequence). CDR3 loop: CASGGTAEAFF. The CDR3 DNA reads as TGTGCCAGCGGAGGGACGGCTGAAGCTTTCTTT.

The rearrangement uses TRBV7-8 and TRBJ1-1; 7 nucleotides agree with TRBD1. Germline lookup yields CDR1 SGHVS and CDR2 FQNEAQ. The trim removed 6 bases at V and 1 base at J, leaving 11 bases unmatched. This CDR3 spans 16 amino acids. The CDR3 spells CASSSGRGAQNTEAFF. The CDR3 DNA reads TGTGCCAGCAGTTCCGGCAGGGGGGCGCAGAACACTGAAGCTTTCTTT.

Only a few counts were recorded for this clone. The chain joins TRBV11-2 to TRBJ2-7; D perhaps matches TRBD1 (6 bases). V was trimmed by 1 base and J by 2 bases, leaving 18 bases between them. Germline assignment: CDR1 SGHAT and CDR2 FQNNGV. This CDR3 comprises 17 residues. The CDR3 is CASSLGRGPLITYEQYF. The CDR3 coding sequence is TGTGCCAGCAGCTTAGGCAGGGGACCGCTAATTACCTACGAGCAGTACTTC.

This chain connects TRBV30 to TRBJ1-1; TRBD1 is a possible D gene (5 bases). CDR3 length equals 14 residues. Trimming left V 2 bases short and J 0 bases short, with 10 bases between. CDR1 is GTSNPN, CDR2 SVGIG, per germline (reference sequence). CDR3 coding DNA: TGTGCCTGGAGTCTGGGGACGGTGAACACTGAAGCTTTCTTT. Translation: CAWSLGTVNTEAFF.

This clone was recorded a few times. V gene TRBV7-8 combines with J gene TRBJ1-1, with 7 bases fitting TRBD1. With 2 bases clipped from V and 0 bases from J, the junction kept 3 bases outside the gene matches. Germline V gene sequence: CDR1 SGHVS, CDR2 FQNEAQ. CDR3 length equals 15 residues. The CDR3 region has the DNA TGTGCCAGCAGCTTAAAGGGGGCAATGAACACTGAAGCTTTCTTT. Its protein product is CASSLKGAMNTEAFF.